This T cell receptor (beta chain) was documented in a study of blood T cell repertoires in COVID-19. For the study at large: Sources were T cells, B-cell-depleted T cells, or PBMCs; the material itself was cDNA or gDNA.

Germline V gene lookup returns CDR1 GTSNPN and CDR2 SVGIG (reference sequence). V lost 3 bases and J lost 7, with 15 bases in between. The CDR3 sequence is 14 residues long. In the study's own analysis: Nucleated cell number was recorded as an estimate derived from reference gene primer amplification. Sequencing was performed with immunoSEQ multiplex PCR; in TCRdb, only in-frame clones are kept and a portion is missing. D and trimming come from the DNA, and the V and J calls and clone size come from that table. The data hold 300,000 or so clones, with 80% to 95% observed a single time. This study enrolled people aged about 18 to 90 from 24 US geographic areas. Recovered status applied to Cohort 3 donors who had two consecutive negative PCRs. It also applied to those with clearance or with symptom resolution.

The rearrangement joins TRBV30 to TRBJ1-4, with D maybe TRBD1 (6 bases). The sequencing sample was made of PBMCs or T cells enriched from blood (not recorded which). This sequence was found in a woman between 25 and 40 years old who had recovered from COVID-19. In DNA form, the CDR3 reads TGTGCCTGGAGGGCAGGGGAAGGTCGTGAAAAACTGTTTTTT. It is translated as CAWRAGEGREKLFF.